The source of this TCR beta chain is a study of cytomegalovirus exposure and HLA in healthy donors. Study findings and constraints: TCR beta sequences numbering around 15,000 were associated with HLA alleles at 0.05 false discovery rate in a later analysis. Some V segments, TRBV6-2 and TRBV6-3 among them, were indistinguishable and were therefore excluded. TCR beta chain V- and J-gene trimming was linked, in a later analysis, to a missense variant in DCLRE1C. Some TCR beta chains (roughly 160 of them) were listed as cytomegalovirus-associated.

The sample holds a few counts of this clone. What it recognizes is unknown. PCR used 60 Vbeta primers and 13 Jbeta primers. Sequencing used immunoSEQ multiplex PCR; TCRdb keeps in-frame clones, though not all of them. The repertoire has roughly 150,000 clones, 72% of them found once; the top ten carry 2.1%. V was pared by 3 bases and J by 4 bases, with 2 bases of the junction left unmatched. Germline loops: CDR1 LNHDA, CDR2 SQIVND (reference sequence). The CDR3 runs to 13 residues. This sequence originates from a man aged 40-55 years in good health and CMV-seronegative. Material: PBMCs. This chain joins TRBV19 and TRBJ1-2, with 7 bases that match TRBD1. Here the CDR3 DNA reads TGTGCCAGTAGTATGGCAGGGGGCTATGGCTACACCTTC. It encodes CASSMAGGYGYTF.